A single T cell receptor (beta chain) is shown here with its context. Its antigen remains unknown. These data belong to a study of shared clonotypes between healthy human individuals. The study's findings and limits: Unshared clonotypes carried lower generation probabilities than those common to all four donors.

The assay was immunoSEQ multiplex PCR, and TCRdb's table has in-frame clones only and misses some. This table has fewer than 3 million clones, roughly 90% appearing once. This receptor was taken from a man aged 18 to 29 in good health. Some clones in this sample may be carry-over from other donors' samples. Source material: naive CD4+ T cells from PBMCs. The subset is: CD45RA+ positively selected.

DNA for the CDR3: TGTGCCACCTACTCGGCACGGCAGTTCTTC. It encodes CATYSARQFF. The V and J genes are TRBV27 and TRBJ2-1; D gene ambiguous. Between the trimmed V and J ends, which lost 10 bases and 12 bases, there was a span of 13 bases. Germline CDR1 reads MNHEY; CDR2 reads SMNVEV (reference sequence). The length of the CDR3 is 10 residues.